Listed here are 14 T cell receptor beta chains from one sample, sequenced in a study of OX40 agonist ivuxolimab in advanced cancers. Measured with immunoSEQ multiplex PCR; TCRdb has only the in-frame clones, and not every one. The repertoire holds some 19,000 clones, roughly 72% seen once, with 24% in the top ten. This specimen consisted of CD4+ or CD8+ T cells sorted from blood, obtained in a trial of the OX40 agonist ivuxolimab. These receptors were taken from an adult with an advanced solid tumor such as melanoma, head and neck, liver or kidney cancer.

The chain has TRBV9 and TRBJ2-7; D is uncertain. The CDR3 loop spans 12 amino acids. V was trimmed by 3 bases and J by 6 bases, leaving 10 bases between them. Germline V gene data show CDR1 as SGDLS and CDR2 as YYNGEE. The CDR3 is CASSARDTEQYF. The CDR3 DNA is TGTGCCAGCAGCGCAAGGGATACCGAGCAGTACTTC.

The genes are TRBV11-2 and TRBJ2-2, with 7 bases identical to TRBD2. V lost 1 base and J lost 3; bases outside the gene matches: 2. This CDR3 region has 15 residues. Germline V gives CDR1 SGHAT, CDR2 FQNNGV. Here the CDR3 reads CASSLGTSHTGELFF. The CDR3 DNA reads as TGTGCCAGCAGCTTAGGGACTAGTCACACCGGGGAGCTGTTTTTT.

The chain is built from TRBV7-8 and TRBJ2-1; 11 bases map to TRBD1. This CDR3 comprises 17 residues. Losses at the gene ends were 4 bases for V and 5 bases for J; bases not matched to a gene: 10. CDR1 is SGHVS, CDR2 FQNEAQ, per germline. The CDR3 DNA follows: TGTGCCAGCAGCTACCCGGACAGGGGGCCCCCACACAATGAGCAGTTCTTC. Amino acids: CASSYPDRGPPHNEQFF.

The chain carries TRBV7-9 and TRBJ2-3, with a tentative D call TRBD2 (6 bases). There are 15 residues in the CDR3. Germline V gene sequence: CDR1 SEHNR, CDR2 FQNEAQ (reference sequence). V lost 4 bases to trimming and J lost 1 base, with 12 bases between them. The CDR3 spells CASSWGGGGTDTQYF. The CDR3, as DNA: TGTGCCAGCAGCTGGGGAGGAGGGGGCACAGATACGCAGTATTTT. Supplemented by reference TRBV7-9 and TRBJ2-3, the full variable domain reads DTGVSQNPRHKITKRGQNVTFRCDPISEHNRLYWYRQTLGQGPEFLTYFQNEAQLEKSRLLSDRFSAERPKGSFSTLEIQRTEQGDSAMYLCASSWGGGGTDTQYFGPGTRLTVL.

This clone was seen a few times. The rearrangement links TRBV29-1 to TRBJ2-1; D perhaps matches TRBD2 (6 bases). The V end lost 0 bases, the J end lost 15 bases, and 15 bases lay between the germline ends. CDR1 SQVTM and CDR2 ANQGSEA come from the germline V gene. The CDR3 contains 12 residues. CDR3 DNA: TGCAGCGTTGAAGATCCAGGGCGGGGCGGGTTCTTC. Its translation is CSVEDPGRGGFF.

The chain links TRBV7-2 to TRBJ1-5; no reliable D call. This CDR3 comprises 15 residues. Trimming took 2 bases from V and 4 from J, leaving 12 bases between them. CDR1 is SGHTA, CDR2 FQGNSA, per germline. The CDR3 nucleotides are TGTGCCAGCAGCTTATACGGAGCCGCAAATCAGCCCCAGCATTTT. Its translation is CASSLYGAANQPQHF. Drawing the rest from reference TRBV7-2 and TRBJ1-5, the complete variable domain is GAGVSQSPSNKVTEKGKDVELRCDPISGHTALYWYRQSLGQGLEFLIYFQGNSAPDKSGLPSDRFSAERTGGSVSTLTIQRTQQEDSAVYLCASSLYGAANQPQHFGDGTRLSIL.

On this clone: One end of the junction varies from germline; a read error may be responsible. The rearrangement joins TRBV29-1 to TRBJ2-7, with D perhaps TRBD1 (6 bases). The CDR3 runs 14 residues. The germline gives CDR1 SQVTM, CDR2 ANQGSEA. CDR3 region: CSVKEQGSSYEQYF. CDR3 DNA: TGCAGCGTTAAAGAACAGGGCAGCTCCTACGAGCAGTACTTC.

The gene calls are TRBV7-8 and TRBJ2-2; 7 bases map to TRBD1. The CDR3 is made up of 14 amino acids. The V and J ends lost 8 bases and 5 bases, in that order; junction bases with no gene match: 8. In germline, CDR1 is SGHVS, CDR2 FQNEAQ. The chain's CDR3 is CASVAGGGTGELFF. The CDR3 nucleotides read TGTGCCAGCGTGGCAGGGGGTGGAACCGGGGAGCTGTTTTTT.

CDR3 sequence (DNA): TGTGCCAGCAGTTTACAGATTACCACCTACGAGCAGTACTTC. Its translation: CASSLQITTYEQYF. The chain links TRBV28 to TRBJ2-5; D is undetermined. The better agreement between TRBJ2-7 and the DNA end casts doubt on the J call. Germline V gives CDR1 MDHEN, CDR2 SYDVKM. This CDR3 region has 14 residues.

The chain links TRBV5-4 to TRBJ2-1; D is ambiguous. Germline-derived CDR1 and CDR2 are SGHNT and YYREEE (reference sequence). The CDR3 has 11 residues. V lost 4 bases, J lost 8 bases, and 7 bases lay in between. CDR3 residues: CASSLRDEQFF. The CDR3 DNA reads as TGTGCCAGCAGCCTAAGGGATGAGCAGTTCTTC. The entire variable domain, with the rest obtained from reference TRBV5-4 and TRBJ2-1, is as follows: ETGVTQSPTHLIKTRGQQVTLRCSSQSGHNTVSWYQQALGQGPQFIFQYYREEENGRGNFPPRFSGLQFPNYSSELNVNALELDDSALYLCASSLRDEQFFGPGTRLTVL.

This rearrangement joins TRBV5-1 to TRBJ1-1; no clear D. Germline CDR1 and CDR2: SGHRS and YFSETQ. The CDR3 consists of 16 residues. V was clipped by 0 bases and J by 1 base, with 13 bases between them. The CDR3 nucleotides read TGCGCCAGCAGCTTGGCCGGCCTGTCGACGAACACTGAAGCTTTCTTT. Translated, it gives CASSLAGLSTNTEAFF.

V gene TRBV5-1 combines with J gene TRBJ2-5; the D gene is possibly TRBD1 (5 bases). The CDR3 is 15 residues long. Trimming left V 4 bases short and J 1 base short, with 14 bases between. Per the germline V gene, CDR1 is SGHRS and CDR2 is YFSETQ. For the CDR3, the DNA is TGCGCCAGCAGCCATTTTACAGGACCCCAAGAGACCCAGTACTTC. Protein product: CASSHFTGPQETQYF.

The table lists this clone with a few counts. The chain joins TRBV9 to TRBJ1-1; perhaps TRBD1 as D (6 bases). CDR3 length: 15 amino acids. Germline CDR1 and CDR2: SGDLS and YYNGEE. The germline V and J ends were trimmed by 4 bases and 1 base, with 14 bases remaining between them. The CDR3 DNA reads TGTGCCAGCAGCCCCTCGGGGGCTAGGAACACTGAAGCTTTCTTT. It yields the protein CASSPSGARNTEAFF.

The CDR3 bases are TGTGCCTGGAGTGTACGGCGGGGACTAGCGGGGGTCGGTGAGCAGTTCTTC. Its translation is CAWSVRRGLAGVGEQFF. This rearrangement joins TRBV30 to TRBJ2-1; 14 bases line up with TRBD2. Germline CDR1 reads GTSNPN; CDR2 reads SVGIG (reference sequence). This CDR3 spans 17 amino acids. V trimming: 0 bases; J trimming: 9 bases; junction bases outside the gene matches: 10.